This TCR beta chain originates from a study of cytomegalovirus exposure and HLA in healthy donors. Looking at the study overall: Researchers previously reported finding 90 million to 130 million unique TCR beta sequences from around 200 million T cells.

PCR employed 60 Vbeta and 13 Jbeta primers. Profiled with immunoSEQ multiplex PCR; TCRdb holds only in-frame clones, not every one. Seen here are some 80,000 clones, around 77% observed once, and the top ten hold around 3.2%. Germline loops: CDR1 GTSNPN, CDR2 SVGIG (reference sequence). There are 15 residues in the CDR3. V trimming: 0 bases; J trimming: 6 bases; junction bases outside the gene matches: 7. V is TRBV30 and J is TRBJ2-3; TRBD2 matches at 9 bases. Sequences were obtained from PBMCs. This TCR came from a man between 50 and 59 years old in good health and CMV-seronegative. The CDR3 DNA sequence: TGTGCCTGGAGTGTTGGCCCTAGCGGGGCGGATACGCAGTATTTT. Its protein product is CAWSVGPSGADTQYF. The complete variable domain, with remaining parts taken from reference TRBV30 and TRBJ2-3, reads SQTIHQWPATLVQPVGSPLSLECTVEGTSNPNLYWYRQAAGRGLQLLFYSVGIGQISSEVPQNLSASRPQDRQFILSSKKLLLSDSGFYLCAWSVGPSGADTQYFGPGTRLTVL.